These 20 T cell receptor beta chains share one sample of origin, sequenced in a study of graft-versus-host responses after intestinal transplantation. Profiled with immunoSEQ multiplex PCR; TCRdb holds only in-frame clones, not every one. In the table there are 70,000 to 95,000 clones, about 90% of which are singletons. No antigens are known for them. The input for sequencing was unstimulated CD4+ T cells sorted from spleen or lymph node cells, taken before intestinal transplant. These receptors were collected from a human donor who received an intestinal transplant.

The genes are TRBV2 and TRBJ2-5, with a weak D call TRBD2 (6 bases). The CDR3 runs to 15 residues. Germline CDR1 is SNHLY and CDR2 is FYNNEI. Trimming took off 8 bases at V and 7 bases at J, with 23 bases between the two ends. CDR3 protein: CASSGGDRAYGTQYF. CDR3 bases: TGTGCCAGCTCGGGCGGGGACCGAGCTTACGGGACCCAGTACTTC.

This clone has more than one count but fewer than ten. Here the CDR3 reads CASSAPGSPVHF. CDR3 nucleotides: TGTGCCAGCAGCGCACCGGGGAGCCCGGTCCACTTT. This chain joins TRBV7-6 and TRBJ1-6; unclear D gene. This CDR3 has 12 amino acids. Germline V gene lookup returns CDR1 SGHVS and CDR2 FNYEAQ. Trimming took off 5 bases at V and 17 bases at J, with 16 bases between the two ends.

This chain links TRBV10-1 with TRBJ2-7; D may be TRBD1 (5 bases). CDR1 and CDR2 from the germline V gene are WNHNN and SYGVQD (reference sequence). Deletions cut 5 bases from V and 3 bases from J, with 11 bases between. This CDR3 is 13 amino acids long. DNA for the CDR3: TGCGCCAGCAGTCCGACAGCTAGCTACGAGCAGTACTTC. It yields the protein CASSPTASYEQYF.

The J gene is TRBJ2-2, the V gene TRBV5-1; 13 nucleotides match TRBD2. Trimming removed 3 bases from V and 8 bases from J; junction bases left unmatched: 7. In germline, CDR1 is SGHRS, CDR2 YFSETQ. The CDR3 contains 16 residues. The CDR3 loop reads CASSSGLAGASGELFF. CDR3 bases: TGCGCCAGCAGCTCCGGACTAGCGGGGGCCTCAGGGGAGCTGTTTTTT.

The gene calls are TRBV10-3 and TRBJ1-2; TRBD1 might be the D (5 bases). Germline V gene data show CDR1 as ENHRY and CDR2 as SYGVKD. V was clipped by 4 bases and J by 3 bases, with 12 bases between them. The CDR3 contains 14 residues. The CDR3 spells CAISGWGEDYGYTF. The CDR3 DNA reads TGTGCCATCAGTGGTTGGGGGGAAGACTATGGCTACACCTTC.

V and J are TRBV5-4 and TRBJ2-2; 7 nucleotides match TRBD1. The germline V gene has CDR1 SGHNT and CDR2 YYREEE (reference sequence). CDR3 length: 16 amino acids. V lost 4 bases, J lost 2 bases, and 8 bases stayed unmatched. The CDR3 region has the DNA TGTGCCAGCAGCCCGCAGACAGGGCTCAACACCGGGGAGCTGTTTTTT. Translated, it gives CASSPQTGLNTGELFF. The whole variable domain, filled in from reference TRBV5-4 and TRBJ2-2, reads ETGVTQSPTHLIKTRGQQVTLRCSSQSGHNTVSWYQQALGQGPQFIFQYYREEENGRGNFPPRFSGLQFPNYSSELNVNALELDDSALYLCASSPQTGLNTGELFFGEGSRLTVL.

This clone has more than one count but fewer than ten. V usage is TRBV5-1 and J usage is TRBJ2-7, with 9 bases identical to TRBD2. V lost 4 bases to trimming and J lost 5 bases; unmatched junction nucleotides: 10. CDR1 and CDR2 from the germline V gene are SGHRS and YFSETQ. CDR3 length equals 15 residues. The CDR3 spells CASSPATSGFHEQYF. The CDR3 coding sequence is TGCGCCAGCAGCCCCGCGACTAGCGGTTTTCACGAGCAGTACTTC. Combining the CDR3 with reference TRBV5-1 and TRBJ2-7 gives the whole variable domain KAGVTQTPRYLIKTRGQQVTLSCSPISGHRSVSWYQQTPGQGLQFLFEYFSETQRNKGNFPGRFSGRQFSNSRSEMNVSTLELGDSALYLCASSPATSGFHEQYFGPGTRLTVT.

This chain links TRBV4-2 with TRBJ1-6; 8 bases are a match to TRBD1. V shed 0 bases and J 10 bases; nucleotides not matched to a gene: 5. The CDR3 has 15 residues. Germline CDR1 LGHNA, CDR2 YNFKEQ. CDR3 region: CASSQEDREGSPLHF. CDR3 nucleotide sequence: TGTGCCAGCAGCCAAGAGGACAGGGAAGGGTCACCCCTCCACTTT.

This CDR3 reads CASQTTGNEQFF. The CDR3, as DNA: TGTGCCAGCCAAACCACCGGCAATGAGCAGTTCTTC. The chain has TRBV19 and TRBJ2-1; D is unclear. The V gene's germline CDR1 is LNHDA and CDR2 SQIVND (reference sequence). CDR3 length equals 12 residues. Trimming pared 9 bases from V and 6 bases from J, leaving 12 bases between. Filled out from reference TRBV19 and TRBJ2-1, the complete variable domain reads DGGITQSPKYLFRKEGQNVTLSCEQNLNHDAMYWYRQDPGQGLRLIYYSQIVNDFQKGDIAEGYSVSREKKESFPLTVTSAQKNPTAFYLCASQTTGNEQFFGPGTRLTVL.

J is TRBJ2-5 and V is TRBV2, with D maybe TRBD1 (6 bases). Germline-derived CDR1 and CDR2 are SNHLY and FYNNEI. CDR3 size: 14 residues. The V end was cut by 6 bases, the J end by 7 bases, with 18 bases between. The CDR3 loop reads CASRGDTATGTQYF. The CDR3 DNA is TGTGCCAGCAGGGGTGACACGGCGACAGGGACCCAGTACTTC.

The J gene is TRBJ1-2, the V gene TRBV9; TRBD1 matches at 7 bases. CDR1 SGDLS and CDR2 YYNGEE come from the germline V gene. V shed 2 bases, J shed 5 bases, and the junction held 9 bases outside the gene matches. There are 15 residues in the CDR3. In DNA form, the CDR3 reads TGTGCCAGCAGCGTGGTAAGGGACAGATCTTATGGCTACACCTTC. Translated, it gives CASSVVRDRSYGYTF.

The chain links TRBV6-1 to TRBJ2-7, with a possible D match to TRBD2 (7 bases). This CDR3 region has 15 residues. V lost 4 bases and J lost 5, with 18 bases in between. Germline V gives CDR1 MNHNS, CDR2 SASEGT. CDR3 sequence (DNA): TGTGCCAGCAGTGCTACGGGGGGCTCCCTCCACGAGCAGTACTTC. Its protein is CASSATGGSLHEQYF.

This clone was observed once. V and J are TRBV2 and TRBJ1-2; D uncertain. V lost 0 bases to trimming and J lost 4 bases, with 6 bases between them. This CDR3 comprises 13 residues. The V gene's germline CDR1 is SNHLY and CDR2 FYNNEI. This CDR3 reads CASSEAPVYGYTF. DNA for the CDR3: TGTGCCAGCAGTGAAGCTCCAGTCTATGGCTACACCTTC.

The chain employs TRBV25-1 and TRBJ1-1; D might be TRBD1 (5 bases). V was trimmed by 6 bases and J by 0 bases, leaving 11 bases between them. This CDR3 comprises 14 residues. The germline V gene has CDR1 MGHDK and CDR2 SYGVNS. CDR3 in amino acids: CASRPPGLNTEAFF. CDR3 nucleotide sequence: TGTGCCAGCAGACCCCCAGGGCTGAACACTGAAGCTTTCTTT.

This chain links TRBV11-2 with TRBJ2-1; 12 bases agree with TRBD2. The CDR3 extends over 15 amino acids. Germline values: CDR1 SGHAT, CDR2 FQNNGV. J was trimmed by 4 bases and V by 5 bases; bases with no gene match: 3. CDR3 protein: CASSILAGGYNEQFF. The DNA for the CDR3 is TGTGCCAGCAGCATCCTAGCGGGGGGGTACAATGAGCAGTTCTTC. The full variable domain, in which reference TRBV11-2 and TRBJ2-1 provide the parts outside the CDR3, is EAGVAQSPRYKIIEKRQSVAFWCNPISGHATLYWYQQILGQGPKLLIQFQNNGVVDDSQLPKDRFSAERLKGVDSTLKIQPAKLEDSAVYLCASSILAGGYNEQFFGPGTRLTVL.

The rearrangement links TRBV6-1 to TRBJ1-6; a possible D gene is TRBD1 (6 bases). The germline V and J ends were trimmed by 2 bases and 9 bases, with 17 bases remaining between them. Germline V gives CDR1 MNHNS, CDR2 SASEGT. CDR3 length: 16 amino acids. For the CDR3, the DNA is TGTGCCAGCAGTGAACCAACCGGGACACGTACTTCACCCCTCCACTTT. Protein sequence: CASSEPTGTRTSPLHF.

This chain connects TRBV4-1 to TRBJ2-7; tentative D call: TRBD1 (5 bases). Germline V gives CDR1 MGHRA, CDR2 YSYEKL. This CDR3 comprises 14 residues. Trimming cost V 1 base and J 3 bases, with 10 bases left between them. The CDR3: CASSQATDLYEQYF. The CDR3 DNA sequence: TGCGCCAGCAGCCAAGCGACAGACCTCTACGAGCAGTACTTC.

In nucleotides, the CDR3 is TGCAGTGCCCCGGGAGGTCTTGGCTACACCTTC. Its translation: CSAPGGLGYTF. This rearrangement joins TRBV20-1 to TRBJ1-2, with no clear D. Germline values: CDR1 DFQATT, CDR2 SNEGSKA (reference sequence). V dropped 6 bases and J dropped 7 bases, with 12 bases sitting between them. The CDR3 is 11 amino acids.

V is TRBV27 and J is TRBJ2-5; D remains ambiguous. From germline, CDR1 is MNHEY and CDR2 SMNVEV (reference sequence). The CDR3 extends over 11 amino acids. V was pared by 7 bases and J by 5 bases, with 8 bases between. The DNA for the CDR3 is TGTGCCAGCACCCCTATCGAGACCCAGTACTTC. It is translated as CASTPIETQYF.

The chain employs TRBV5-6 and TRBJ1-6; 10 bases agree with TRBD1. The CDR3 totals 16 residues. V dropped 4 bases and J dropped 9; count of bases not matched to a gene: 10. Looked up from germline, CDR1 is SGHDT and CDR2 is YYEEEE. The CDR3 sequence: CASSPTGGTGVSPLHF. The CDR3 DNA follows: TGTGCCAGCAGCCCCACGGGTGGGACAGGGGTTTCACCCCTCCACTTT.